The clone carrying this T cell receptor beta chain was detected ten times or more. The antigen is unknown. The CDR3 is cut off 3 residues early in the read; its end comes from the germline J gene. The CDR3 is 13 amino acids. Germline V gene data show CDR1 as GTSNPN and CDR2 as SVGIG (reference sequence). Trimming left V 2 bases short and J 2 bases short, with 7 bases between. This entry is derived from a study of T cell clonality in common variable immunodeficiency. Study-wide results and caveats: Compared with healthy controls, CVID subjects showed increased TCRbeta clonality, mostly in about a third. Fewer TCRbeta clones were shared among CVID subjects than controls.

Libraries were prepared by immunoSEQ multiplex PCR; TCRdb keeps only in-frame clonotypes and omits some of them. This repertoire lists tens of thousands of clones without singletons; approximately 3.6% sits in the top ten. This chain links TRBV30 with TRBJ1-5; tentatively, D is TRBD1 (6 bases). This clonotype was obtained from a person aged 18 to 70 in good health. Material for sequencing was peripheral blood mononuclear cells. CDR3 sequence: CAWSRQGNQPQHF. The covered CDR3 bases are TGTGCCTGGAGTAGACAGGGCAATCAGCCC.